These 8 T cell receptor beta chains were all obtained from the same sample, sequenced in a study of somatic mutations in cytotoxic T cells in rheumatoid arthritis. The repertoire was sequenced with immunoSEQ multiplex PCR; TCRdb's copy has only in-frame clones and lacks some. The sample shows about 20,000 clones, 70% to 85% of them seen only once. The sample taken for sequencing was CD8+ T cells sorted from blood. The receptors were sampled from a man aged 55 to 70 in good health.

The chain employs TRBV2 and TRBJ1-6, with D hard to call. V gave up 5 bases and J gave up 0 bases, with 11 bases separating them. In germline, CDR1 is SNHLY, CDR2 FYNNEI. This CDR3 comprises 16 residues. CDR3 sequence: CASSFDRSSYNSPLHF. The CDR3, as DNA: TGTGCCAGCAGTTTCGATCGGAGCTCCTATAATTCACCCCTCCACTTT.

The CDR3 coding sequence is TGCGCCAGCAAAGGACTCGTTAGTTTAGACGAGCAGTACTTC. Translating gives CASKGLVSLDEQYF. J is TRBJ2-7 and V is TRBV10-1; the D gene is possibly TRBD2 (5 bases). V was trimmed by 7 bases and J by 5 bases, leaving 18 bases between them. The CDR3 length is 14 residues. Germline V gene sequence: CDR1 WNHNN, CDR2 SYGVQD (reference sequence).

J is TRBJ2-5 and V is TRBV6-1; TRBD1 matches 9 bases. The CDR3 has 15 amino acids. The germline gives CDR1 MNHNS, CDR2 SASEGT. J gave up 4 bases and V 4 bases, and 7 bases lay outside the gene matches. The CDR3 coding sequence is TGTGCCAGCAGTGTGGACAGGGGAGAGGGAGAGACCCAGTACTTC. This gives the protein CASSVDRGEGETQYF.

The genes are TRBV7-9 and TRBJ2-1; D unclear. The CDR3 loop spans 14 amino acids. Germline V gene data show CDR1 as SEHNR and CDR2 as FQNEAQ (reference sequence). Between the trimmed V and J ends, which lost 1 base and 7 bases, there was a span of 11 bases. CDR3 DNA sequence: TGTGCCAGCAGCTTAGTTACTCTCTTGAATGAGCAGTTCTTC. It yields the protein CASSLVTLLNEQFF.

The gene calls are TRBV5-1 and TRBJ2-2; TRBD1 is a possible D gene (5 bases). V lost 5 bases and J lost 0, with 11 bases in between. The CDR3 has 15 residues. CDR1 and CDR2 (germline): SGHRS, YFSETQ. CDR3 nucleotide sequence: TGCGCCAGCAGATCGGACAACGCGAACACCGGGGAGCTGTTTTTT. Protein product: CASRSDNANTGELFF. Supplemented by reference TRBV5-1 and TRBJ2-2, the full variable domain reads KAGVTQTPRYLIKTRGQQVTLSCSPISGHRSVSWYQQTPGQGLQFLFEYFSETQRNKGNFPGRFSGRQFSNSRSEMNVSTLELGDSALYLCASRSDNANTGELFFGEGSRLTVL.

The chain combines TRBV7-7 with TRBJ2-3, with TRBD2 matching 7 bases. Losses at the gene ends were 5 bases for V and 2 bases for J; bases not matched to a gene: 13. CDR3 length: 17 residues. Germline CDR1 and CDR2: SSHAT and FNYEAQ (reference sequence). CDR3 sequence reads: CASSAFPGGTLTDTQYF. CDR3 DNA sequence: TGTGCCAGCAGCGCCTTTCCGGGGGGTACCCTCACAGATACGCAGTATTTT.

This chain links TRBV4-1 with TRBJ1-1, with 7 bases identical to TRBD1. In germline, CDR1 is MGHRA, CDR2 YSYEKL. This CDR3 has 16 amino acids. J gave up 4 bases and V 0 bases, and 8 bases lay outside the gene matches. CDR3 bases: TGCGCCAGCAGCCAAGATGGGTGGGCAGGGGGCACTGAAGCTTTCTTT. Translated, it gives CASSQDGWAGGTEAFF.

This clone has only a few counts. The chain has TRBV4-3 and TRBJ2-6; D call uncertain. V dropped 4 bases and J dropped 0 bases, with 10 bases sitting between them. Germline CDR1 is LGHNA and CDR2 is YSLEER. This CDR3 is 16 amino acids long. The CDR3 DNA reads TGCGCCAGCAGCCCTAGTGCGGTCTCTGGGGCCAACGTCCTGACTTTC. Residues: CASSPSAVSGANVLTF.